This paragraph reports one T cell receptor (beta chain). Which antigen it targets is not known. Base qualities are missing; no much larger clone stands one base away. This sample is part of a study of cytomegalovirus exposure and HLA in healthy donors (dated by TCRdb to 2015 to 2018). Concerning the study at large: An earlier analysis of 587 of the donors reported 276 Gb of sequence data and 95 million to 120 million unique TCR beta sequences obtained from around 180 million T cells. In the later analysis, no new phenotypic data were used to find candidate immune exposures; instead, reliance was placed on TCR beta sequences and their occurrence across donors. A later genetic analysis took genome-wide SNP genotypes for about 65% of the 666 donors and used that subset as a discovery cohort. All discovery cohort repertoires had been generated on a single sequencing platform. The T cell repertoires of under 700 subjects were profiled by immunosequencing and related to cytomegalovirus serostatus. The study combined high-throughput TCR immunosequencing, statistical association of individual TCRs with disease status, and machine learning to predict cytomegalovirus infection status. In addition to the first cohort of approximately 670 subjects, a separate validation cohort of 120 different subjects was used. HLA typing included class I and class II loci at four-digit resolution. An earlier analysis of some 500 of the donors used high-throughput TCR beta sequencing to judge whether each TCR beta V gene segment behaved as functional or pseudogenic. Approximately 310 gigabases of sequencing data and tens of millions of unique TCR sequences were included in an early release covering under 650 HLA-typed donors. Donor age, sex, ethnicity and CMV serostatus were collected together with the repertoire data. Several DR-DQ haplotypes were treated as single units for association and clustering because of strong linkage in the cohort. Among almost 400 genotyped donors of the cohort, an average of roughly 240,000 unique TCR beta nucleotide sequences were sequenced per donor, roughly 18% of them non-productive. The study aimed to test whether signatures of past pathogen exposure could be identified by cataloging public T cell receptors. Of the approximately 400 genotyped donors, more than 75% were placed in the genetic ancestry cluster associated with self-reported Caucasian donors. To study patterns of TCR occurrence, a later analysis re-analyzed previously published TCR beta repertoires from 600 to 750 donors and added high-resolution HLA genotyping. Typing coverage varied by locus: about 620-630 donors for A, B, C, DRB1 and DQB1; under 550 for DQA1; about 590 for DPA1; roughly 470 for DPB1. The research as a whole found: According to a later analysis, most CMV-associated TCR beta chains appeared to be HLA-restricted, and the HLA associations seemed to be driven largely by CMV exposure. A cluster of highly shared sequence variants was judged likely to be a technical artifact of the sequencing pipeline. The earlier analysis of approximately 560 of the donors excluded about 16 rarely observed V segments, including chromosome 9 orphons, because counts were too low. Some IMGT-functional V segments, including TRBV6-2 and TRBV6-3, could not be told apart with the 87-base-pair reads, so those segments were excluded. Broadly in line with IMGT annotations, most TCR beta V segments showed up in productive rearrangements about 87% or about 30% of the time in an earlier analysis of roughly 590 of the donors. When HLA alleles, especially DR and DQ, strongly co-occurred, attributing TCR associations to individual alleles was difficult. The authors suggested that the approach could potentially be extended to other disease states and immunological phenotypes. A further reported finding was that TCR beta sequences accurately predicted the HLA-A and HLA-B alleles for most subjects in the first cohort. The classifier was reported to diagnose cytomegalovirus status with high specificity and sensitivity in both the original cohort and the validation cohort. In this cohort, only TCR beta chains were sequenced, and detectable features were limited by the absence of alpha or paired-chain data. HLA typing was unavailable for some donors at each locus, so association tests used only the typed subset. The only immune exposure information available for the cohort was CMV serostatus. At a false discovery rate of 0.05, a later analysis linked some 17,000 TCR beta sequences to specific HLA alleles. Linkage disequilibrium might explain the correlated functional status among segregating V segments, but an unknown experimental factor could not be ruled out. A later analysis found that HLA-associated TCR beta chains were more clonally expanded and had lower generation probabilities than equally common non-associated chains. A total of roughly 160 TCR beta chains were listed by the study as associated with cytomegalovirus. A later genetic analysis reported fewer N-insertions in productive TCRs among donors in an Asian-associated ancestry cluster than the roughly 620-donor mean. Presence/absence analyses assumed roughly uniform sequencing depth across donors, an assumption that may not hold. In a later analysis, several top co-occurrence clusters were reported to appear linked to parvovirus B19, influenza, CMV and Epstein-Barr virus. In a later analysis, TCR association rates were found to vary across HLA loci, with the most associated TCRs seen for DRB1 alleles and the fewest for HLA-C alleles. Across donors, most TCR sequences were observed very rarely, whereas some public TCRs were present in many individuals. In vitro tests confirmed that three of the cytomegalovirus-associated TCR beta chains recognize cytomegalovirus antigens. In a later genetic analysis, a missense DCLRE1C variant was associated with V-gene and J-gene trimming of TCR beta chains, and the association was replicated in an independent cohort.

V was cut back by 7 bases and J by 4 bases, leaving a gap of 4 bases between them. Including cysteine and phenylalanine, the CDR3 has 11 amino acids. This entry keeps only the CDR3 DNA: 33 bases, framed from base 1. Via the germline V gene, CDR1 is SGHVS and CDR2 FQNEAQ. To prepare the library, the immunoSEQ multiplex PCR assay was applied. A mixture of 60 forward primers for TCR Vbeta segments and 13 reverse primers for TCR Jbeta segments was used in the multiplex PCR. A multiplex PCR assay on genomic DNA amplified the CDR3 region of rearranged TCR beta genes. The Illumina HiSeq System was used to sequence the amplified TCR beta libraries as 87-base-pair reads. As for the authors' bioinformatics: A later analysis counted some 80 million unique TCR beta chains across the 640 or so repertoires, and some 11 million of these chains were shared by at least two donors. Raw reads were error-corrected and collapsed into unique sequences with a nearest-neighbor algorithm that merged closely related sequences to remove PCR and sequencing errors. Alignment of CDR3 sequences to IMGT reference sequences was used to assign V, D and J gene segments. For a sequence to be retained, a match of at least six nucleotides was required to both a V gene segment and a J gene segment. Rearrangements were called productive when the CDR3 lacked stop codons and stayed in frame with V and J; all others were non-productive. Following IMGT convention, CDR3 was defined as the stretch from the second conserved V-encoded cysteine to the conserved J-encoded phenylalanine. In an earlier analysis of 550 to 650 of the donors, sequences lacking an unambiguous match to a single V gene segment were excluded. In an earlier analysis of approximately 610 of the donors, V segments were called functional above 56.7% productive rearrangements and were called segregating when the between-donor standard deviation exceeded 5%. To diagnose cytomegalovirus status from the catalog of TCR beta chain sequences, a statistical classification framework was built. V and J gene assignment, in a later analysis, came from comparing TCR nucleotide sequences with IMGT/GENE-DB human TR gene sequences. Using the TCRdist pipeline, a later analysis assigned CDR3 sequences along with most-parsimonious VDJ recombination scenarios. In a later analysis, every TCR beta chain was defined by the combination of its CDR3 amino acid sequence and its V-gene family, and reads without a unique V-gene family were dropped. In a later analysis, 450 to 600 highly shared, low-generation-probability nucleotide sequences were removed to address suspected cross-contamination and a sequencing artifact. A later analysis calculated a clonal expansion index for each public chain from normalized within-repertoire ranks of inferred template counts. A later analysis computed generation probabilities with a VDJ recombination model fitted to out-of-frame rearrangements, and checked the results against IGoR. Hypergeometric tests were used in a later analysis to score TCR-TCR, TCR-HLA and TCR-CMV co-occurrence, with a repertoire-size bias correction applied to the TCR pairs. To estimate false discovery rates, a later analysis permuted the HLA or CMV assignments 20 times. A later analysis grouped co-occurring TCRs with DBSCAN, adding TCRdist sequence similarity when clustering within HLA-allele-positive subsets. For co-occurrence clustering, repertoires with fewer than 30,000 or more than 120,000 public chains were excluded, along with four to six repertoires with anomalous nucleotide sharing. TCRdb stores this immuneACCESS table with in-frame sequences only. Part of the clones is absent; in the studies checked, under half of the shortfall reflects unresolved V genes, and no reason is known for the rest. V and J calls and clone size come straight from that table; D and trimming were deduced from the DNA. This sample is represented by roughly 180,000 clones; about four fifths of them were singletons. Together, the top ten hold roughly 1.5% of the sample.

The cohort was made up of 666 healthy bone marrow donors. At the time of sampling, every cohort member was nominally healthy, though immune exposures that went unrecorded were likely present. The donor was CMV seronegative and belonged to the group of roughly 330 seronegative cohort members. A peripheral blood sample was collected from each donor, and TCR beta sequencing was performed on peripheral blood mononuclear cells. The Qiagen DNeasy Blood Extraction Kit was used to extract genomic DNA from the blood cell samples. The sample was PBMCs. Recombination connected TRBV7-8 to TRBJ1-4; confidence is insufficient to name the D gene. This clonotype was sampled from a male donor in good health and CMV-seronegative. The nucleotide sequence is TGTGCCAGCACCAATAATGAAAAACTGTTTTTT. The encoded protein is CASTNNEKLFF.